This T cell receptor beta chain was profiled in a study of technical replicates of blood from four donors. Some clones are missing from TCRdb's copy, which holds only in-frame ones; the method was immunoSEQ multiplex PCR. This sample yields about 82,000 clones, of which under 96% are seen a single time; more than 0.35% belongs to the top ten. Germline V gene sequence: CDR1 SGHNT, CDR2 YYREEE (reference sequence). V shed 5 bases and J 1 base; nucleotides not matched to a gene: 9. This CDR3 has 16 residues. The specimen sequenced was T cells isolated from PBMCs. The clonotype was recovered from a human donor in good health. V is TRBV5-4 and J is TRBJ2-3; TRBD1 matches at 8 bases. CDR3 DNA sequence: TGTGCCAGCAGTCGACTTGGGGGACAGGGCACAGATACGCAGTATTTT. It is translated as CASSRLGGQGTDTQYF.